Shown below are 29 T cell receptor beta chains from a single sample sequenced in a study of lymphopenia after photon versus proton radiotherapy (dated by TCRdb to 2018 to 2020). The protocol used for the library was the immunoSEQ multiplex PCR assay. Drawn from immuneACCESS, this table holds only the in-frame rearrangements with V and J called that TCRdb kept. Clones are partly lost; checked studies trace under half to an unresolved V gene and leave the rest unexplained. The table for this sample lists tens of thousands of clones; roughly 91% of them were counted only once. Clones ranked in the top ten supply about 3% of the sample. This sample comprised peripheral blood, obtained from a patient treated with photon-based radiotherapy. Receptors originate from a woman in her 70s with pancreatic cancer.

The V and J genes are TRBV7-3 and TRBJ1-1; the D gene is possibly TRBD1 (6 bases). The CDR3 spans 13 residues. CDR1 SGHTA and CDR2 FQGTGA come from the germline V gene. Trimming took off 4 bases at V and 5 bases at J, with 11 bases between the two ends. The CDR3 DNA follows: TGTGCCAGCAGCTCAACAGGGATGACTGAAGCTTTCTTT. Translation: CASSSTGMTEAFF.

This chain joins TRBV7-2 and TRBJ2-3; D uncertain. There are 17 residues in the CDR3. Germline V gives CDR1 SGHTA, CDR2 FQGNSA. Trimming removed 1 base at V and 0 bases at J, with 14 bases between. The CDR3 region has the DNA TGTGCCAGCAGCTTAGGGCAGCTTGTATTTAGCACAGATACGCAGTATTTT. Its protein product is CASSLGQLVFSTDTQYF. Full variable domain (outside the CDR3, taken from reference TRBV7-2 and TRBJ2-3): GAGVSQSPSNKVTEKGKDVELRCDPISGHTALYWYRQSLGQGLEFLIYFQGNSAPDKSGLPSDRFSAERTGGSVSTLTIQRTQQEDSAVYLCASSLGQLVFSTDTQYFGPGTRLTVL.

The genes are TRBV10-3 and TRBJ1-1, with D unclear. The germline V gene encodes CDR1 ENHRY and CDR2 SYGVKD. The CDR3 has 13 amino acids. Trimming removed 4 bases from V and 6 bases from J, with 12 bases in between. This chain's CDR3 is CAISGKERSEAFF. CDR3 sequence (DNA): TGTGCCATCAGTGGGAAGGAACGATCTGAAGCTTTCTTT.

The rearrangement uses TRBV7-9 and TRBJ1-1; tentative D call: TRBD1 (6 bases). Trimming removed 4 bases at V and 1 base at J, with 13 bases between. Germline values: CDR1 SEHNR, CDR2 FQNEAQ (reference sequence). There are 15 residues in the CDR3. As DNA, the CDR3 is TGTGCCAGCAGCTCCAGAAGGGGGGAGAACACTGAAGCTTTCTTT. Translating gives CASSSRRGENTEAFF.

This rearrangement joins TRBV14 to TRBJ1-1; D unresolved. The V end was cut by 0 bases, the J end by 11 bases, with 10 bases between. The length of the CDR3 is 12 residues. Germline lookup yields CDR1 SGHDN and CDR2 FVKESK. For the CDR3, the DNA is TGTGCCAGCAGCCAAGATAGGTTTAGGGCTTTCTTT. This sequence encodes CASSQDRFRAFF. The whole variable domain, filled in from reference TRBV14 and TRBJ1-1, reads EAGVTQFPSHSVIEKGQTVTLRCDPISGHDNLYWYRRVMGKEIKFLLHFVKESKQDESGMPNNRFLAERTGGTYSTLKVQPAELEDSGVYFCASSQDRFRAFFGQGTRLTVV.

The chain joins TRBV4-2 to TRBJ2-7; possible D gene TRBD2, 6 bases. The CDR3 is made up of 15 amino acids. Deletions cut 0 bases from V and 0 bases from J, with 9 bases between. Germline V lookup: CDR1 LGHNA, CDR2 YNFKEQ. CDR3 in DNA: TGTGCCAGCAGCCAAGATCTAGCGAACTCCTACGAGCAGTACTTC. Translated, it gives CASSQDLANSYEQYF.

Only one count was recorded for this clone. The rearrangement joins TRBV30 to TRBJ1-2; 8 nucleotides align to TRBD1. CDR1 and CDR2 from the germline V gene are GTSNPN and SVGIG (reference sequence). J was trimmed by 7 bases and V by 2 bases; bases with no gene match: 9. CDR3 length: 14 amino acids. CDR3 coding DNA: TGTGCCTGGAGTCACTCACAGGGGGTACTTGGCTACACCTTC. It encodes CAWSHSQGVLGYTF.

A note on this clone: Mismatch with germline at one junction end may stem from a read error. V usage is TRBV9 and J usage is TRBJ1-3; 7 positions agree with TRBD1. This CDR3 is 11 amino acids long. CDR1 SGDLS and CDR2 YYNGEE come from the germline V gene. CDR3 in DNA: TGTGCCAGCAGCACCCGACAGGGTTTGGCTTTT. Translated, it gives CASSTRQGLAF.

This clone was seen only a few times. The rearrangement joins TRBV5-1 to TRBJ2-7; TRBD1 matches 9 bases. V gave up 0 bases and J gave up 2 bases; unmatched junction bases: 3. The CDR3 sequence is 15 residues long. Germline CDR1 reads SGHRS; CDR2 reads YFSETQ. The CDR3 DNA sequence: TGCGCCAGCAGCTTGGCCGGGACAGGGCCCTACGAGCAGTACTTC. It yields the protein CASSLAGTGPYEQYF.

The V gene is TRBV7-2, the J gene TRBJ2-7, with 8 bases matching TRBD2. Germline V gene sequence: CDR1 SGHTA, CDR2 FQGNSA. The V segment lost 1 base and the J segment 6 bases; nucleotides outside the gene matches: 5. The CDR3 totals 14 residues. This chain's CDR3 is CASSLGHGRAEQYF. The CDR3 region has the DNA TGTGCCAGCAGCTTAGGTCACGGGAGGGCCGAGCAGTACTTC. The full variable domain, with the rest looked up from reference TRBV7-2 and TRBJ2-7, is GAGVSQSPSNKVTEKGKDVELRCDPISGHTALYWYRQSLGQGLEFLIYFQGNSAPDKSGLPSDRFSAERTGGSVSTLTIQRTQQEDSAVYLCASSLGHGRAEQYFGPGTRLTVT.

Notes on this clone: The same CDR3 also results from other DNA sequences found in this sample. This rearrangement joins TRBV7-2 to TRBJ2-7; D not certain. V shed 2 bases and J shed 4 bases, with 3 bases lying between them. The CDR3 is made up of 11 amino acids. Per the germline V gene, CDR1 is SGHTA and CDR2 is FQGNSA. CDR3 region: CASSLNYEQYF. The CDR3, as DNA: TGTGCCAGCAGCTTAAATTACGAGCAGTACTTC.

The gene calls are TRBV5-1 and TRBJ2-7; D might be TRBD2 (6 bases). This CDR3 is 22 amino acids long. Per the germline V gene, CDR1 is SGHRS and CDR2 is YFSETQ. Trimming shortened V by 1 base and J by 3 bases, and 35 bases separated the two germline ends. The CDR3 DNA follows: TGCGCCAGCAGCTTGCAAACACCCTTCGGGAGTGCCGAAGGGAGAAGTCTCTACGAGCAGTACTTC. Its translation is CASSLQTPFGSAEGRSLYEQYF.

V usage is TRBV30 and J usage is TRBJ1-1; no firm D call. The CDR3 covers 13 residues. Germline V gene data show CDR1 as GTSNPN and CDR2 as SVGIG (reference sequence). V was cut by 0 bases and J by 4 bases, with 9 bases left in between. DNA of the CDR3: TGTGCCTGGAGTGTAAAAGGGCCCACTGAAGCTTTCTTT. Amino acid sequence: CAWSVKGPTEAFF.

The genes are TRBV2 and TRBJ1-4; D ambiguous. The V end lost 4 bases, the J end lost 7 bases, and 13 bases lay between the germline ends. The CDR3 is made up of 14 amino acids. Germline CDR1 reads SNHLY; CDR2 reads FYNNEI. The CDR3 spells CASSVWRSSEKLFF. In DNA, the CDR3 is TGTGCCAGCAGTGTGTGGAGATCGAGTGAAAAACTGTTTTTT.

The chain recombines TRBV5-4 with TRBJ1-2, with no clear D. The CDR3 length is 11 residues. CDR1 is SGHNT, CDR2 YYREEE, per germline (reference sequence). With 0 bases removed from V and 13 bases from J, the gap between germline ends came to 10 bases. CDR3 loop: CASSLAFSSTF. In DNA form, the CDR3 reads TGTGCCAGCAGCTTGGCTTTCTCTAGCACCTTC. Filled out from reference TRBV5-4 and TRBJ1-2, the complete variable domain reads ETGVTQSPTHLIKTRGQQVTLRCSSQSGHNTVSWYQQALGQGPQFIFQYYREEENGRGNFPPRFSGLQFPNYSSELNVNALELDDSALYLCASSLAFSSTFGSGTRLTVV.

The chain couples TRBV29-1 to TRBJ2-7; the D gene could be TRBD1 or TRBD2 (5 bases each). Germline loops: CDR1 SQVTM, CDR2 ANQGSEA. Trimming took 3 bases from V and 9 from J, leaving 18 bases between them. The CDR3 sequence is 13 residues long. The CDR3 DNA sequence: TGCAGCGTTGACGAGGGGTACCCCGCCGGGCAGTACTTC. Translation: CSVDEGYPAGQYF.

Written as DNA, the CDR3 is TGTGCCAGCAACTCCCCCGGCGGGAGTGACACAGATACGCAGTATTTT. Translated, it gives CASNSPGGSDTDTQYF. The V and J genes are TRBV28 and TRBJ2-3, with 7 bases identical to TRBD2. The CDR3 consists of 16 residues. CDR1 is MDHEN and CDR2 is SYDVKM in the germline V gene. Germline trimming cut 7 bases from V and 2 bases from J; bases unmatched to any gene: 12.

The chain carries TRBV29-1 and TRBJ1-1, with a tentative D call TRBD1 (6 bases). CDR1 and CDR2 from the germline V gene are SQVTM and ANQGSEA. Trimming removed 5 bases from V and 4 bases from J, with 14 bases in between. The CDR3 totals 13 residues. The CDR3 nucleotides read TGCAGCGTTACCTACACGGGGGCCACTGAAGCTTTCTTT. This encodes CSVTYTGATEAFF.

V and J are TRBV28 and TRBJ1-2; TRBD1 is a possible D gene (5 bases). V shed 6 bases and J shed 8 bases, with 10 bases lying between them. Germline V gene data show CDR1 as MDHEN and CDR2 as SYDVKM. The CDR3 is 11 residues long. For the CDR3, the DNA is TGTGCCAGCAGGGGACTGCTAGGCTACACCTTC. It is translated as CASRGLLGYTF.

V and J are TRBV27 and TRBJ2-5; TRBD1 aligns across 9 bases. With V trimmed by 1 base and J by 5 bases, 14 bases remained unmatched. The CDR3 spans 18 residues. Germline V gene data show CDR1 as MNHEY and CDR2 as SMNVEV (reference sequence). The CDR3: CASSLFVGTGYPLETQYF. The CDR3 DNA is TGTGCCAGCAGTTTATTTGTCGGGACAGGGTATCCTTTGGAGACCCAGTACTTC.

The chain recombines TRBV9 with TRBJ2-5; D is unresolved. This CDR3 region has 13 residues. The ends were cut back, 0 bases at V and 5 bases at J, with 8 bases in the middle. Germline CDR1 SGDLS, CDR2 YYNGEE. In DNA form, the CDR3 reads TGTGCCAGCAGCGTAGCCGCAAGGGAGACCCAGTACTTC. It specifies CASSVAARETQYF. Supplemented by reference TRBV9 and TRBJ2-5, the full variable domain reads DSGVTQTPKHLITATGQRVTLRCSPRSGDLSVYWYQQSLDQGLQFLIQYYNGEERAKGNILERFSAQQFPDLHSELNLSSLELGDSALYFCASSVAARETQYFGPGTRLLVL.

V is TRBV7-2 and J is TRBJ2-2; D gene unclear. The V gene lost 5 bases and the J gene lost 1 base, with 11 bases spanning the gap. Looked up from germline, CDR1 is SGHTA and CDR2 is FQGNSA. This CDR3 comprises 15 residues. In DNA form, the CDR3 reads TGTGCCAGCAGCGCTAACACAGTGAACACCGGGGAGCTGTTTTTT. It is translated as CASSANTVNTGELFF. The full variable domain, completed using reference TRBV7-2 and TRBJ2-2, is GAGVSQSPSNKVTEKGKDVELRCDPISGHTALYWYRQSLGQGLEFLIYFQGNSAPDKSGLPSDRFSAERTGGSVSTLTIQRTQQEDSAVYLCASSANTVNTGELFFGEGSRLTVL.

The chain joins TRBV28 to TRBJ1-1; TRBD1 is a possible D gene (5 bases). This CDR3 region has 14 residues. CDR1 and CDR2 (germline): MDHEN, SYDVKM. V dropped 6 bases and J dropped 8 bases, with 19 bases sitting between them. The CDR3 coding sequence is TGTGCCAGCAGCTCATACCGGGACCGACTAGAAGCTTTCTTT. It codes for CASSSYRDRLEAFF.

This chain connects TRBV5-1 to TRBJ2-7, with TRBD1 matching 7 bases. The CDR3 totals 15 residues. V trimming: 0 bases; J trimming: 1 base; junction bases outside the gene matches: 4. Germline values: CDR1 SGHRS, CDR2 YFSETQ. The CDR3 nucleotides read TGCGCCAGCAGCTTGGTACAGGGGAGATCCTACGAGCAGTACTTC. The encoded protein is CASSLVQGRSYEQYF.

The V call is TRBV7-2, the J call TRBJ2-7; 10 bases map to TRBD1. After removal of 5 bases from V and 6 bases from J, the junction contained 16 bases not matched to a gene. This CDR3 spans 17 amino acids. Germline V gene data show CDR1 as SGHTA and CDR2 as FQGNSA. The CDR3 coding sequence is TGTGCCAGCAGCACAAGGCATATAGGGACAGGGGCCTCCGAGCAGTACTTC. As protein: CASSTRHIGTGASEQYF.

This clone appeared a single time. The J gene is TRBJ2-1, the V gene TRBV5-1; D uncertain. Trimming left V 4 bases short and J 4 bases short, with 6 bases between. The CDR3 sequence is 12 residues long. Germline assignment: CDR1 SGHRS and CDR2 YFSETQ. CDR3 protein: CASSNDYNEQFF. Here the CDR3 DNA reads TGCGCCAGCAGCAACGATTACAATGAGCAGTTCTTC.

The CDR3 DNA sequence: TGTGCCAGCAGCTTAGCGGGGCAGCCTTCCTACGAGCAGTACTTC. The encoded protein is CASSLAGQPSYEQYF. The V call is TRBV7-2, the J call TRBJ2-5, with D perhaps matching TRBD1 (5 bases). The DNA end is more similar to TRBJ2-7, so the J call may be wrong. Germline assignment: CDR1 SGHTA and CDR2 FQGNSA. The CDR3 spans 15 residues.

Note on this clone: The junction and the germline gene differ at one end; a read error may be behind it. The chain has TRBV18 and TRBJ2-3; D may be TRBD1 (6 bases). The CDR3 spans 15 residues. Germline-derived CDR1 and CDR2 are KGHSH and LQKENI. The CDR3 DNA sequence: TGTGCCAGCTCACGGCGACAGGAGTACACAGGTACGCAGTATTTT. It is translated as CASSRRQEYTGTQYF.

This chain connects TRBV2 to TRBJ1-1; D is ambiguous. The CDR3 loop spans 14 amino acids. Germline assignment: CDR1 SNHLY and CDR2 FYNNEI. V lost 4 bases to trimming and J lost 8 bases, with 17 bases between them. The CDR3 loop reads CASSVSGYLGEAFF. The CDR3 coding sequence is TGTGCCAGCAGTGTGTCGGGCTATTTGGGGGAAGCTTTCTTT.